A single sample is the source of the 23 T cell receptor beta chains below, sequenced in a study of long-term antiretroviral therapy in people with HIV. Version v3.0 of the immunoSEQ assay was performed at survey level. Method: immunoSEQ multiplex PCR; TCRdb's copy keeps in-frame clones and lacks some. The top ten clones hold 10% to 15% of a sample with 13,000 or so clones, approximately 80% of them seen once. Specimen: unsorted PBMCs, collected 3.2 years before starting antiretroviral therapy. These receptor sequences come from a man aged 35-49 years with HIV.

The chain employs TRBV13 and TRBJ1-2; the D gene is possibly TRBD1 (6 bases). The CDR3 contains 14 residues. Germline CDR1 reads PRHDT; CDR2 reads FYEKMQ (reference sequence). Trimming took 5 bases from V and 7 from J, leaving 17 bases between them. CDR3: CASSQTTGSPGYTF. CDR3 in DNA: TGTGCCAGCAGCCAAACTACAGGGTCTCCTGGCTACACCTTC.

The rearrangement uses TRBV9 and TRBJ2-7, with D possibly being TRBD1 (6 bases). This CDR3 has 16 amino acids. Germline CDR1 reads SGDLS; CDR2 reads YYNGEE. V lost 3 bases and J 2 bases, leaving 18 bases between the germline ends. The CDR3 bases are TGTGCCAGCAGCGACGGGGTACAGGGCGGGCCCTACGAGCAGTACTTC. Residues: CASSDGVQGGPYEQYF.

This clone came up a few times. The chain combines TRBV7-3 with TRBJ2-7, with TRBD1 identical over 8 bases. The CDR3 is 15 amino acids. The germline gives CDR1 SGHTA, CDR2 FQGTGA. The J segment lost 3 bases and the V segment lost 0 bases, leaving 4 bases of the junction unmatched. The CDR3, as DNA: TGTGCCAGCAGCTTAACCGGCGGACAGGGCTACGAGCAGTACTTC. It yields the protein CASSLTGGQGYEQYF.

In nucleotides, the CDR3 is TGTGCCAGCAGTTACGCAGGGCCCTATAATTCACCCCTCCACTTT. Translated, it gives CASSYAGPYNSPLHF. The rearrangement links TRBV6-6 to TRBJ1-6, with D perhaps matching TRBD1 (5 bases). Germline-derived CDR1 and CDR2 are MNHNY and SVGAGI (reference sequence). There are 15 residues in the CDR3. With 2 bases removed from V and 2 bases from J, the gap between germline ends came to 7 bases.

This clone was seen a few times. The chain has TRBV19 and TRBJ1-5, with D maybe TRBD1 (6 bases). This CDR3 contains 13 residues. With 5 bases removed from V and 7 bases from J, the gap between germline ends came to 12 bases. Germline loops: CDR1 LNHDA, CDR2 SQIVND (reference sequence). DNA for the CDR3: TGTGCCAGTAGTTTTCAGGGGACACAGCCCCAGCATTTT. Translating gives CASSFQGTQPQHF.

V usage is TRBV7-6 and J usage is TRBJ2-6; D tentatively reads TRBD1 or TRBD2 (6 bases each). This CDR3 is 16 amino acids long. The V gene's germline CDR1 is SGHVS and CDR2 FNYEAQ. V lost 5 bases and J 2 bases, leaving 13 bases between the germline ends. Here the CDR3 reads CASSRTRGAGANVLTF. DNA for the CDR3: TGTGCCAGCAGCCGTACGAGGGGGGCTGGGGCCAACGTCCTGACTTTC.

The V and J genes are TRBV6-1 and TRBJ1-1; D perhaps matches TRBD1 (6 bases). V was shortened by 4 bases and J by 1 base, with 10 bases between the two germline ends. Germline V lookup: CDR1 MNHNS, CDR2 SASEGT. This CDR3 is 14 amino acids long. The CDR3, as DNA: TGTGCCAGCAGTGGACTACAGGGGAACACTGAAGCTTTCTTT. This encodes CASSGLQGNTEAFF.

The J gene is TRBJ2-5, the V gene TRBV5-1; D is unresolved. The CDR3 runs to 17 residues. Trimming removed 4 bases from V and 1 base from J, with 20 bases in between. Germline CDR1 reads SGHRS; CDR2 reads YFSETQ. CDR3 in amino acids: CASSHNMPPRAQETQYF. For the CDR3, the DNA is TGCGCCAGCAGCCACAACATGCCTCCTCGGGCCCAAGAGACCCAGTACTTC.

V and J are TRBV6-1 and TRBJ1-4; D gene ambiguous. CDR1 is MNHNS and CDR2 is SASEGT in the germline V gene. This CDR3 region has 15 residues. Trimming cost V 7 bases and J 0 bases, with 12 bases left between them. CDR3 sequence (DNA): TGTGCCAGCACTCTGACGTGGACAACTAATGAAAAACTGTTTTTT. Encoded protein: CASTLTWTTNEKLFF.

V is TRBV29-1 and J is TRBJ1-2; 8 bases agree with TRBD1. Trimming took 1 base from V and 4 from J; bases not matched to a gene: 8. The CDR3 is 15 residues long. CDR1 and CDR2 (germline): SQVTM, ANQGSEA. This CDR3 is CSVEGIRGRGYGYTF. DNA for the CDR3: TGCAGCGTTGAAGGAATCAGGGGGCGCGGCTATGGCTACACCTTC.

The chain combines TRBV10-3 with TRBJ2-2; D remains unclear. This CDR3 is built from 14 residues. Trimming removed 6 bases from V and 0 bases from J, with 8 bases in between. Per the germline V gene, CDR1 is ENHRY and CDR2 is SYGVKD. The DNA for the CDR3 is TGTGCCATCAGACAAGGGCCGAACACCGGGGAGCTGTTTTTT. Its translation is CAIRQGPNTGELFF.

This chain joins TRBV28 and TRBJ1-1, with no clear D. CDR3 size: 13 residues. The V and J ends lost 2 bases and 4 bases respectively, with 8 bases between them. The germline gives CDR1 MDHEN, CDR2 SYDVKM. DNA of the CDR3: TGTGCCAGCAGTTTAATTCCGGGCACTGAAGCTTTCTTT. This sequence encodes CASSLIPGTEAFF.

The chain carries TRBV25-1 and TRBJ1-1, with D perhaps matching TRBD1 (6 bases). This CDR3 has 15 amino acids. Germline V gene lookup returns CDR1 MGHDK and CDR2 SYGVNS. The ends were cut back, 8 bases at V and 0 bases at J, with 16 bases in the middle. DNA for the CDR3: TGTGCCAGCCTAGGACAGACCACTATGAACACTGAAGCTTTCTTT. It codes for CASLGQTTMNTEAFF.

The V call is TRBV29-1, the J call TRBJ1-2; the D gene is possibly TRBD1 (5 bases). The CDR3 consists of 12 residues. Trimming removed 5 bases from V and 3 bases from J, with 10 bases in between. Germline values: CDR1 SQVTM, CDR2 ANQGSEA. CDR3 nucleotides: TGCAGCGTTCCGTCCAGGGACTATGGCTACACCTTC. It is translated as CSVPSRDYGYTF.

This chain links TRBV11-3 with TRBJ1-4; D perhaps matches TRBD1 (5 bases). The germline gives CDR1 SGHNT, CDR2 YENEEA. The CDR3 has 19 amino acids. The germline V and J ends were trimmed by 3 bases and 0 bases, with 20 bases remaining between them. CDR3 coding DNA: TGTGCCAGCAGCTTCACTACAGGTTTTTTGGGTGCAACTAATGAAAAACTGTTTTTT. It encodes CASSFTTGFLGATNEKLFF. Full variable domain (rest looked up from reference TRBV11-3 and TRBJ1-4): EAGVVQSPRYKIIEKKQPVAFWCNPISGHNTLYWYLQNLGQGPELLIRYENEEAVDDSQLPKDRFSAERLKGVDSTLKIQPAELGDSAVYLCASSFTTGFLGATNEKLFFGSGTQLSVL.

The chain joins TRBV11-1 to TRBJ1-3; D ambiguous. The V and J ends lost 3 bases and 3 bases respectively, with 6 bases between them. Per germline, CDR1 SGHAT and CDR2 FQDESV (reference sequence). CDR3 length: 13 residues. CDR3 coding DNA: TGTGCCAGCAGCTTCCCGTTTGGAAACACCATATATTTT. Protein product: CASSFPFGNTIYF.

The CDR3 nucleotides read TGTGCCAGCAGTCTTTATCAGGGGAACACTGAAGCTTTCTTT. As protein: CASSLYQGNTEAFF. The rearrangement links TRBV27 to TRBJ1-1; D possibly corresponds to TRBD1 (5 bases). Per the germline V gene, CDR1 is MNHEY and CDR2 is SMNVEV (reference sequence). V was shortened by 5 bases and J by 1 base, with 11 bases between the two germline ends. The CDR3 has 14 residues.

V is TRBV4-2 and J is TRBJ1-3; D is ambiguous. Germline CDR1 LGHNA, CDR2 YNFKEQ. The CDR3 runs to 17 residues. The ends were cut back, 0 bases at V and 5 bases at J, with 17 bases in the middle. In nucleotides, the CDR3 is TGTGCCAGCAGCCAAGAGGTCGGAGGGCAGACCAGAAACACCATATATTTT. Residues: CASSQEVGGQTRNTIYF.

The chain links TRBV10-3 to TRBJ2-5, with 13 bases fitting TRBD2. Germline CDR1 is ENHRY and CDR2 is SYGVKD. With V trimmed by 5 bases and J by 2 bases, 5 bases remained unmatched. There are 16 residues in the CDR3. The CDR3 nucleotides are TGTGCCATCAGTCCGGGGACTAGCGGGAAACAAGAGACCCAGTACTTC. Protein sequence: CAISPGTSGKQETQYF.

This clone was detected once. V gene TRBV11-2 combines with J gene TRBJ1-1, with D possibly being TRBD1 (6 bases). V was trimmed by 5 bases and J by 7 bases, leaving 14 bases between them. CDR1 is SGHAT and CDR2 is FQNNGV in the germline V gene. CDR3 size: 13 residues. CDR3: CASSHQGGGEAFF. In DNA form, the CDR3 reads TGTGCCAGCAGCCATCAAGGGGGGGGTGAAGCTTTCTTT. Drawing the rest from reference TRBV11-2 and TRBJ1-1, the complete variable domain is EAGVAQSPRYKIIEKRQSVAFWCNPISGHATLYWYQQILGQGPKLLIQFQNNGVVDDSQLPKDRFSAERLKGVDSTLKIQPAKLEDSAVYLCASSHQGGGEAFFGQGTRLTVV.

The V gene is TRBV2, the J gene TRBJ2-7; 7 bases match TRBD2. Germline V gene lookup returns CDR1 SNHLY and CDR2 FYNNEI. After removal of 6 bases from V and 1 base from J, the junction contained 15 bases not matched to a gene. The CDR3 sequence is 17 residues long. CDR3 in DNA: TGTGCCAGCAGCACTAACCCGGGGAGGGCCTCATCCTACGAGCAGTACTTC. This sequence encodes CASSTNPGRASSYEQYF.

The chain employs TRBV5-8 and TRBJ1-6; 7 bases match TRBD1. Germline V lookup: CDR1 SGHTS, CDR2 YDEGEE. The V and J ends lost 7 bases and 9 bases, in that order; junction bases with no gene match: 13. This CDR3 region has 15 residues. The CDR3 here is CASGGDSEDFSPLHF. The CDR3 DNA reads TGTGCCAGCGGCGGGGACAGTGAGGACTTTTCACCCCTCCACTTT.

The V and J genes are TRBV10-3 and TRBJ1-1; D is undetermined. Trimming took 6 bases from V and 4 from J, leaving 6 bases between them. This CDR3 is built from 11 residues. Germline V CDR1 and CDR2: ENHRY, SYGVKD. Here the CDR3 DNA reads TGTGCCATCAGCCCGGGCACTGAAGCTTTCTTT. Translating gives CAISPGTEAFF.